The entry that follows covers one TCR beta chain sequence. Its antigen is as yet unknown. This entry comes from a study of T cell responses to AZD1222 COVID-19 vaccine. Points from the study as a whole: The repertoires were collected only after the peak T cell response. Spike-specific TCRs gained breadth and depth after people received two AZD1222 doses.

The method was immunoSEQ multiplex PCR; TCRdb's version includes in-frame clones alone and lacks a portion of them. Of around 150,000 clones in the sample, about 87% were seen once. Germline assignment: CDR1 MNHEY and CDR2 SVGEGT. This CDR3 comprises 11 residues. V trimming: 5 bases; J trimming: 12 bases; junction bases outside the gene matches: 3. Here the sequenced sample was peripheral blood, taken on day 0 of AZD1222 vaccination. This TCR came from an adult in good health. This chain connects TRBV6-2 or TRBV6-3 to TRBJ2-7; 11 bases are a match to TRBD2. CDR3: CASSMGTSGYF. As DNA, the CDR3 is TGTGCCAGCAGTATGGGGACTAGCGGGTACTTC.